This T cell receptor beta chain is from a study of blood T cell repertoires in COVID-19. Study details: Samples taken during acute and convalescent COVID-19 were collected in the United States, Italy and Spain. From T cells, B-cell-depleted T cells, or PBMCs came the material, which was cDNA or gDNA.

Methods used by the authors: Reference gene primer amplification yielded estimated nucleated cell counts. TCRdb's table, derived via immunoSEQ multiplex PCR, lists solely in-frame clones and lacks some. V, J and clone size are taken as reported in that table, and D and trimming were inferred from the DNA itself. The table shows about 250,000 clones, with around 88% occurring only once. Material for sequencing was peripheral blood. The source is a man older than 75 with acute or convalescent COVID-19.

The CDR3: CASSLGQGNSPLHF. Written as DNA, the CDR3 is TGTGCCAGCAGTTTGGGACAGGGTAATTCACCCCTCCACTTT. The chain links TRBV2 to TRBJ1-6, with TRBD1 matching over 9 bases. The CDR3 consists of 14 residues. Looked up from germline, CDR1 is SNHLY and CDR2 is FYNNEI. The junction had 2 bases not matched to a gene; V was cut back by 5 bases and J by 6 bases.